The source of this T cell receptor (beta chain) is a study of CD8+ T cells in alopecia areata. TCR sequencing used cDNA made by reverse transcription of extracted RNA. Libraries were prepared by immunoSEQ multiplex PCR; TCRdb keeps only in-frame clonotypes and omits some of them. The table has about 200,000 clones, approximately 61% seen once; the top ten hold just over 0.45%. The V and J ends lost 0 bases and 6 bases, in that order; junction bases with no gene match: 7. The germline CDR1 and CDR2 sequences are SEHNR and FQNEAQ (reference sequence). The CDR3 spans 17 residues. This clone appeared a few times.

The sequencing here drew on CD4+ T cells sorted from blood, taken at week 0. The rearrangement uses TRBV7-9 and TRBJ2-1, with TRBD2 matching over 11 bases. The TCR originated in a human donor with alopecia areata. The CDR3 region is CASSLASGTSGLNEQFF. CDR3 DNA: TGTGCCAGCAGCTTAGCGTCGGGGACTAGCGGCCTCAATGAGCAGTTCTTC.